The source of this T cell receptor (beta chain) is a study of T cells in Graves' hyperthyroidism and ophthalmopathy. General study findings and limits: Ophthalmopathy, which appeared later, was predicted by the model a median roughly 6.6 months before onset. Appearing also in blood were most of the thyroid clonotypes expanded above 0.001.

In its sample, this clonotype was seen many times. What it recognizes is unknown. Ophthalmopathy patients had moderate-to-severe active disease, CAS ≥3, NOSPECS ≥4, and disease duration under 3 months. TCR beta CDR3 regions were amplified from RNA. Primed by the HTBI set, a first-round RT-PCR was run on the TCR CDR3. One entry per CDR3 protein results from TCRdb running MiXCR on the multiplex PCR reads. The sample yields fewer than 450,000 distinct CDR3 sequences, about 14% seen once. The CDR3 is made up of 14 amino acids. Germline values: CDR1 SGDLS, CDR2 YYNGEE. Trimming removed 4 bases from V and 0 bases from J, with 9 bases in between.

Sample: blood. The rearrangement joins TRBV9 to TRBJ2-3; D ambiguous. The origin of this receptor is a man aged 45-65 years with Graves' ophthalmopathy. The CDR3 nucleotides read TGTGCCAGCAGCCCTCCCCGGAGCACAGATACGCAGTATTTT. It translates to CASSPPRSTDTQYF. Combining the CDR3 with reference TRBV9 and TRBJ2-3 gives the whole variable domain DSGVTQTPKHLITATGQRVTLRCSPRSGDLSVYWYQQSLDQGLQFLIQYYNGEERAKGNILERFSAQQFPDLHSELNLSSLELGDSALYFCASSPPRSTDTQYFGPGTRLTVL.